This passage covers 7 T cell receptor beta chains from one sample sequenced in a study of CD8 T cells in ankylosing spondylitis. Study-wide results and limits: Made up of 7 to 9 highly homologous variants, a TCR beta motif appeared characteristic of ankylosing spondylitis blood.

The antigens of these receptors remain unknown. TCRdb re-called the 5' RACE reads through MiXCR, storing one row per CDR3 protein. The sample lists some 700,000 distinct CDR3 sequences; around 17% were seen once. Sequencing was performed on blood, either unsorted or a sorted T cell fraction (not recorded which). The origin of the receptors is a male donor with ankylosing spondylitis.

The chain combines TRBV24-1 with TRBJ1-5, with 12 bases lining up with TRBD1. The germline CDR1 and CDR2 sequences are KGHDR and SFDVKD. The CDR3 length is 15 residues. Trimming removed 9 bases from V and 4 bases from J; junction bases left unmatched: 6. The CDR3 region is CATGTGGALNQPQHF. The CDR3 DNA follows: TGTGCCACCGGGACAGGGGGCGCGTTAAATCAGCCCCAGCATTTT.

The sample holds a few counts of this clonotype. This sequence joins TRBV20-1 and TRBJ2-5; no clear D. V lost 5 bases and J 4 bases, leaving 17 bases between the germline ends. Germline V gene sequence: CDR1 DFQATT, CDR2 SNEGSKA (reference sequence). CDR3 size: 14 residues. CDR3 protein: CSAPEKGSRETQYF. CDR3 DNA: TGCAGTGCTCCCGAAAAGGGTAGCCGAGAGACCCAGTACTTC.

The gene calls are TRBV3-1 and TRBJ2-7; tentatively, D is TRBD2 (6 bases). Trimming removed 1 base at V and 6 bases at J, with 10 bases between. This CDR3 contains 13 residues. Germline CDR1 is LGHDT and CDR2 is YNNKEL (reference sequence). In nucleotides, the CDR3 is TGTGCCAGCAGCCAAGGACTAGAGGTCGAGCAGTACTTC. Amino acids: CASSQGLEVEQYF.

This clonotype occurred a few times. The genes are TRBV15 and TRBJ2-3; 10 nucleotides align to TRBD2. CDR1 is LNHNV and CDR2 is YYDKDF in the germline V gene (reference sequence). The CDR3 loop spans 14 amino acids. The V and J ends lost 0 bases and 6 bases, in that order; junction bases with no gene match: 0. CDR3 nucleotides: TGTGCCACCAGCAGAGATAGCGGGAGGGATACGCAGTATTTT. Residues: CATSRDSGRDTQYF.

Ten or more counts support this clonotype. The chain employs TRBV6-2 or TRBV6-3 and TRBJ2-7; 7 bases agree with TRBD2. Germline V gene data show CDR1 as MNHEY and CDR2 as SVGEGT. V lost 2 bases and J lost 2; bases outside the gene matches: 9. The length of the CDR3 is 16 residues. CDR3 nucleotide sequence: TGTGCCAGCAGTTACGGGGCGGGGGTGCGCACCTACGAGCAGTACTTC. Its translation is CASSYGAGVRTYEQYF.

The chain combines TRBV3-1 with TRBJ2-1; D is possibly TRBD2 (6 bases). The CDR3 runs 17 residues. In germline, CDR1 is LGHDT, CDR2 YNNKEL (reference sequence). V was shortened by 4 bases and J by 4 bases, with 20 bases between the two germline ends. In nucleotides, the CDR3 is TGTGCCAGCAGCCTCAGCTTGGGGGGAGGACCTTACAATGAGCAGTTCTTC. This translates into CASSLSLGGGPYNEQFF.

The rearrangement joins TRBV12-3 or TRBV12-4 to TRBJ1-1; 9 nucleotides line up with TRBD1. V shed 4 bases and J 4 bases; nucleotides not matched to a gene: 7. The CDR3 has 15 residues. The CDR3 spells CASSSLMDRGTEAFF. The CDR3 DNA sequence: TGTGCCAGCAGTTCCCTAATGGACAGGGGCACTGAAGCTTTCTTT.